This T cell receptor (beta chain) originates from a study of blood T cell repertoires in COVID-19. Some clones are missing from TCRdb's copy, which holds only in-frame ones; the method was immunoSEQ multiplex PCR. This sample yields fewer than 350,000 clones, of which around 86% are seen a single time; about 1.9% belongs to the top ten. Germline CDR1 reads LNHDA; CDR2 reads SQIVND (reference sequence). The V end was cut by 5 bases, the J end by 5 bases, with 10 bases between. CDR3 length: 13 residues. The rearrangement links TRBV19 to TRBJ2-1; no definite D call. The sequence was obtained from a woman aged 25 to 39 who had recovered from COVID-19. Sequenced input: peripheral blood. Here the CDR3 reads CASSLRWDNEQFF. CDR3 in DNA: TGTGCCAGTAGTCTCAGGTGGGACAATGAGCAGTTCTTC.